One sample yielded the 27 T cell receptor beta chains listed below, sequenced in a study of sequential checkpoint blockade in melanoma. Assay used: immunoSEQ multiplex PCR; TCRdb lists only in-frame clones, some missing. The data contain tens of thousands of clones, 84% of them singletons. The treatment: randomized to nivolumab then ipilimumab (arm A) or the reverse (arm B). Sequencing was performed on CD8+ T cells sorted from blood (inferred from file names), taken from a patient given nivolumab and ipilimumab in sequence. Source of these receptors: a human donor with melanoma.

This clone was recorded only once. The chain links TRBV9 to TRBJ2-7; TRBD2 agrees at 13 bases. Germline values: CDR1 SGDLS, CDR2 YYNGEE. The CDR3 has 16 amino acids. After removal of 3 bases from V and 6 bases from J, the junction contained 9 bases not matched to a gene. The CDR3 sequence: CASSAQPGLAGREQYF. CDR3 nucleotides: TGTGCCAGCAGCGCACAACCGGGACTAGCGGGGCGCGAGCAGTACTTC.

This chain uses TRBV27 with TRBJ2-3; possibly TRBD2 for D (6 bases). V was cut by 3 bases and J by 6 bases, with 16 bases left in between. This CDR3 has 15 amino acids. CDR1 and CDR2 from the germline V gene are MNHEY and SMNVEV (reference sequence). The chain's CDR3 is CASSFKGLALDTQYF. DNA of the CDR3: TGTGCCAGCAGTTTCAAGGGACTTGCGCTTGATACGCAGTATTTT.

This chain joins TRBV6-4 and TRBJ1-4; a weak D match, TRBD1 (6 bases). The CDR3 covers 16 residues. Trimming removed 1 base from V and 3 bases from J, with 12 bases in between. Looked up from germline, CDR1 is MRHNA and CDR2 is SNTAGT. The DNA for the CDR3 is TGTGCCAGCAGTGACTTCCAGGGGAAAGCTAATGAAAAACTGTTTTTT. It translates to CASSDFQGKANEKLFF.

The genes are TRBV4-2 and TRBJ1-4; D is possibly TRBD1 (5 bases). Trimming removed 1 base at V and 5 bases at J, with 8 bases between. Looked up from germline, CDR1 is LGHNA and CDR2 is YNFKEQ. This CDR3 contains 14 residues. DNA for the CDR3: TGTGCCAGCAGCCAAGTCGGGGGGAATGAAAAACTGTTTTTT. This encodes CASSQVGGNEKLFF.

This chain links TRBV4-1 with TRBJ1-2; 9 nucleotides match TRBD1. Germline values: CDR1 MGHRA, CDR2 YSYEKL. V lost 1 base to trimming and J lost 8 bases; unmatched junction nucleotides: 5. This CDR3 region has 14 residues. The chain's CDR3 is CASSQGDRVDGYTF. CDR3 in DNA: TGCGCCAGCAGCCAAGGGGACAGGGTCGACGGCTACACCTTC.

The chain couples TRBV29-1 to TRBJ2-1; 8 bases fit TRBD2. With 3 bases clipped from V and 5 bases from J, the junction kept 6 bases outside the gene matches. The CDR3 is made up of 14 amino acids. From germline, CDR1 is SQVTM and CDR2 ANQGSEA. The CDR3 DNA is TGCAGCGTTGAGGGTAGCGGGGTTGACAATGAGCAGTTCTTC. Encoded protein: CSVEGSGVDNEQFF.

This clone appeared a single time. This chain joins TRBV5-4 and TRBJ2-1; D may be TRBD2 (7 bases). This CDR3 is 12 amino acids long. Deletions cut 8 bases from V and 8 bases from J, with 14 bases between. Germline V lookup: CDR1 SGHNT, CDR2 YYREEE (reference sequence). CDR3 nucleotide sequence: TGTGCCAGTTGGGGGGGGCGGGATGAGCAGTTCTTC. As protein: CASWGGRDEQFF. Using reference TRBV5-4 and TRBJ2-1 for the parts outside the CDR3, the full variable domain is ETGVTQSPTHLIKTRGQQVTLRCSSQSGHNTVSWYQQALGQGPQFIFQYYREEENGRGNFPPRFSGLQFPNYSSELNVNALELDDSALYLCASWGGRDEQFFGPGTRLTVL.

The rearrangement links TRBV28 to TRBJ2-7; 11 bases are a match to TRBD1. This CDR3 comprises 15 residues. The germline CDR1 and CDR2 sequences are MDHEN and SYDVKM. Trimming removed 2 bases from V and 6 bases from J; junction bases left unmatched: 6. The CDR3 spells CASSLDGTGGVEQYF. The DNA for the CDR3 is TGTGCCAGCAGTTTAGATGGGACAGGGGGAGTCGAGCAGTACTTC.

This clone rates as medium-sized. The V gene is TRBV28, the J gene TRBJ2-7; 8 positions agree with TRBD1. J was trimmed by 2 bases and V by 7 bases; bases with no gene match: 10. The germline V gene has CDR1 MDHEN and CDR2 SYDVKM. The CDR3 spans 15 residues. CDR3 protein: CASNVDLTGAYEQYF. CDR3 bases: TGTGCCAGCAACGTCGATTTGACAGGGGCCTACGAGCAGTACTTC. The full variable domain, with the rest looked up from reference TRBV28 and TRBJ2-7, is DVKVTQSSRYLVKRTGEKVFLECVQDMDHENMFWYRQDPGLGLRLIYFSYDVKMKEKGDIPEGYSVSREKKERFSLILESASTNQTSMYLCASNVDLTGAYEQYFGPGTRLTVT.

The chain links TRBV27 to TRBJ2-1, with 11 bases identical to TRBD2. CDR3 length: 15 amino acids. Unmatched junction bases numbered 7, after V lost 5 bases and J lost 7 bases. Germline V gene lookup returns CDR1 MNHEY and CDR2 SMNVEV (reference sequence). Here the CDR3 reads CASSVWTSGSNEQFF. CDR3 nucleotide sequence: TGTGCCAGCAGTGTCTGGACTAGCGGGTCAAATGAGCAGTTCTTC.

The rearrangement links TRBV27 to TRBJ2-7; TRBD2 matches at 13 bases. Per germline, CDR1 MNHEY and CDR2 SMNVEV (reference sequence). The CDR3 length is 16 residues. The trim removed 4 bases at V and 4 bases at J, leaving 7 bases unmatched. The CDR3 region has the DNA TGTGCCAGCAGTTCCCGACTAGCGGGGGGCAATTACGAGCAGTACTTC. Protein sequence: CASSSRLAGGNYEQYF.

The gene calls are TRBV10-3 and TRBJ2-5; TRBD2 is a possible D gene (7 bases). Trimming left V 4 bases short and J 2 bases short, with 20 bases between. Germline assignment: CDR1 ENHRY and CDR2 SYGVKD. CDR3 size: 17 residues. Here the CDR3 DNA reads TGTGCCATCAGTGTGGGACCGGCGGGGGCGGAACAAGAGACCCAGTACTTC. Protein product: CAISVGPAGAEQETQYF.

The V call is TRBV5-1, the J call TRBJ2-3; 9 bases are shared with TRBD1. Trimming removed 0 bases from V and 0 bases from J; junction bases left unmatched: 5. This CDR3 has 17 residues. The germline V gene encodes CDR1 SGHRS and CDR2 YFSETQ. Here the CDR3 reads CASSLGAGTGSTDTQYF. The CDR3 nucleotides read TGCGCCAGCAGCTTGGGGGCCGGGACAGGGAGCACAGATACGCAGTATTTT.

The chain joins TRBV11-2 to TRBJ1-6, with D possibly TRBD1 on 6 matching bases. Trimming took 5 bases from V and 4 from J, leaving 15 bases between them. The CDR3 consists of 16 residues. Germline lookup yields CDR1 SGHAT and CDR2 FQNNGV. CDR3: CASSEKDSTYNSPLHF. The CDR3 coding sequence is TGTGCCAGCAGCGAGAAGGACAGTACATATAATTCACCCCTCCACTTT. The complete variable domain, with remaining parts taken from reference TRBV11-2 and TRBJ1-6, reads EAGVAQSPRYKIIEKRQSVAFWCNPISGHATLYWYQQILGQGPKLLIQFQNNGVVDDSQLPKDRFSAERLKGVDSTLKIQPAKLEDSAVYLCASSEKDSTYNSPLHFGNGTRLTVT.

V usage is TRBV6-4 and J usage is TRBJ2-1; TRBD1 aligns across 7 bases. Germline CDR1 MRHNA, CDR2 SNTAGT. V gave up 0 bases and J gave up 6 bases; unmatched junction bases: 8. CDR3 length equals 16 residues. CDR3 region: CASSDSRQGVFNEQFF. The CDR3 nucleotides are TGTGCCAGCAGTGACTCGCGGCAGGGGGTTTTCAATGAGCAGTTCTTC.

V and J are TRBV18 and TRBJ2-1, with D maybe TRBD2 (6 bases). This CDR3 is 16 amino acids long. Germline assignment: CDR1 KGHSH and CDR2 LQKENI. Deletions cut 3 bases from V and 1 base from J, with 13 bases between. The CDR3 DNA reads TGTGCCAGCTCACCCGCCCGGGACTCTTCCTACAATGAGCAGTTCTTC. It specifies CASSPARDSSYNEQFF.

The V and J genes are TRBV2 and TRBJ2-7; 7 bases match TRBD1. Looked up from germline, CDR1 is SNHLY and CDR2 is FYNNEI. J was trimmed by 5 bases and V by 7 bases; bases with no gene match: 11. The CDR3 sequence is 14 residues long. CDR3 protein: CASNEGATTHEQYF. CDR3 nucleotide sequence: TGTGCCAGCAATGAGGGGGCAACCACCCACGAGCAGTACTTC.

V and J are TRBV18 and TRBJ2-7, with 14 positions matching TRBD2. Germline V gene sequence: CDR1 KGHSH, CDR2 LQKENI. Germline trimming cut 3 bases from V and 4 bases from J; bases unmatched to any gene: 11. CDR3 length: 18 residues. As DNA, the CDR3 is TGTGCCAGCTCACCGTTGGAGGGACTAGCGGGAGTCGGGTACGAGCAGTACTTC. This gives the protein CASSPLEGLAGVGYEQYF.

This chain joins TRBV27 and TRBJ2-2; D is unresolved. Trimming cost V 0 bases and J 4 bases, with 6 bases left between them. This CDR3 has 14 residues. Germline assignment: CDR1 MNHEY and CDR2 SMNVEV (reference sequence). CDR3 loop: CASSLSAVTGELFF. Here the CDR3 DNA reads TGTGCCAGCAGTTTATCGGCGGTCACCGGGGAGCTGTTTTTT.

This sequence joins TRBV7-6 and TRBJ2-7, with TRBD1 as a possible D gene (5 bases). The CDR3 spans 14 residues. The germline V gene encodes CDR1 SGHVS and CDR2 FNYEAQ. V was trimmed by 0 bases and J by 2 bases, leaving 8 bases between them. CDR3 loop: CASSLAEGAYEQYF. For the CDR3, the DNA is TGTGCCAGCAGCTTAGCAGAAGGGGCCTACGAGCAGTACTTC.

The gene calls are TRBV5-6 and TRBJ1-1; D is undetermined. The CDR3 spans 14 residues. V lost 1 base and J 4 bases, leaving 11 bases between the germline ends. Germline CDR1 is SGHDT and CDR2 is YYEEEE. The CDR3 bases are TGTGCCAGCAGCTTGTGGGGAGGGAGCACTGAAGCTTTCTTT. Protein sequence: CASSLWGGSTEAFF. Filled out from reference TRBV5-6 and TRBJ1-1, the complete variable domain reads DAGVTQSPTHLIKTRGQQVTLRCSPKSGHDTVSWYQQALGQGPQFIFQYYEEEERQRGNFPDRFSGHQFPNYSSELNVNALLLGDSALYLCASSLWGGSTEAFFGQGTRLTVV.

V usage is TRBV19 and J usage is TRBJ2-7; 11 bases fit TRBD2. The junction had 5 bases not matched to a gene; V was cut back by 5 bases and J by 2 bases. CDR1 and CDR2 from the germline V gene are LNHDA and SQIVND (reference sequence). This CDR3 is built from 15 residues. The CDR3 sequence is CASSATSGGAYEQYF. The CDR3 DNA reads TGTGCCAGTAGTGCAACTAGCGGGGGTGCCTACGAGCAGTACTTC.

The rearrangement joins TRBV7-9 to TRBJ2-2, with TRBD1 as a possible D gene (5 bases). CDR1 and CDR2 from the germline V gene are SEHNR and FQNEAQ (reference sequence). The CDR3 length is 13 residues. The chain's CDR3 is CAGTGHETGELFF. The CDR3 DNA reads as TGTGCGGGTACAGGACACGAAACCGGGGAGCTGTTTTTT.

The chain is built from TRBV6-5 and TRBJ2-3; D perhaps matches TRBD1 (5 bases). The CDR3 loop spans 15 amino acids. Trimming stripped 5 bases from V and 0 bases from J, with 12 bases between. Germline-derived CDR1 and CDR2 are MNHEY and SVGAGI. The CDR3 sequence: CASSPPGLSTDTQYF. The CDR3 bases are TGTGCCAGCAGTCCTCCAGGGCTTAGCACAGATACGCAGTATTTT.

The chain uses TRBV7-9 and TRBJ1-1; perhaps TRBD1 as D (6 bases). The ends were cut back, 8 bases at V and 0 bases at J, with 19 bases in the middle. CDR1 and CDR2 (germline): SEHNR, FQNEAQ (reference sequence). CDR3 length: 16 amino acids. The CDR3 DNA reads TGTGCCAGCCTCTCAACTACGGGGGGCTTGAACACTGAAGCTTTCTTT. Protein sequence: CASLSTTGGLNTEAFF.

The chain recombines TRBV5-1 with TRBJ2-5; possible D gene TRBD1, 5 bases. This CDR3 spans 15 amino acids. The germline V gene has CDR1 SGHRS and CDR2 YFSETQ. V lost 0 bases and J 0 bases, leaving 9 bases between the germline ends. CDR3 nucleotides: TGCGCCAGCAGCTTGGCCCCAGGGCACCAAGAGACCCAGTACTTC. This encodes CASSLAPGHQETQYF.

The chain uses TRBV9 and TRBJ2-3, with 7 bases fitting TRBD1. Germline lookup yields CDR1 SGDLS and CDR2 YYNGEE. This CDR3 has 14 amino acids. Unmatched junction bases numbered 8, after V lost 4 bases and J lost 6 bases. This CDR3 is CASSPEGASDTQYF. As DNA, the CDR3 is TGTGCCAGCAGCCCCGAGGGGGCATCTGATACGCAGTATTTT.